The entry below gives a single TCR beta chain sequence along with its context. This CDR3 comprises 17 residues. V trimming: 7 bases; J trimming: 2 bases; junction bases outside the gene matches: 15. Looked up from germline, CDR1 is LGHDT and CDR2 is YNNKEL (reference sequence). The data originate from a study of blood T cells in healthy people across ages. For the second PCR, which ran for roughly 6 to 12 cycles, a sample-barcoded 5' primer and a J-beta primer mix were used. TCRdb used MiXCR to reprocess the 5' RACE reads, holding one entry per CDR3 protein. This sample has 1.8 million or so distinct CDR3 sequences; more than 35% occur once, and the top ten carry about 21%.

This clonotype was sampled from a human donor in good health. Input material: blood. This chain links TRBV3-1 with TRBJ2-3, with 7 bases identical to TRBD2. The CDR3 here is CASTRSPRAGDTDTQYF. The CDR3 DNA reads as TGTGCCAGCACGAGAAGTCCTAGGGCGGGGGACACAGATACGCAGTATTTT.